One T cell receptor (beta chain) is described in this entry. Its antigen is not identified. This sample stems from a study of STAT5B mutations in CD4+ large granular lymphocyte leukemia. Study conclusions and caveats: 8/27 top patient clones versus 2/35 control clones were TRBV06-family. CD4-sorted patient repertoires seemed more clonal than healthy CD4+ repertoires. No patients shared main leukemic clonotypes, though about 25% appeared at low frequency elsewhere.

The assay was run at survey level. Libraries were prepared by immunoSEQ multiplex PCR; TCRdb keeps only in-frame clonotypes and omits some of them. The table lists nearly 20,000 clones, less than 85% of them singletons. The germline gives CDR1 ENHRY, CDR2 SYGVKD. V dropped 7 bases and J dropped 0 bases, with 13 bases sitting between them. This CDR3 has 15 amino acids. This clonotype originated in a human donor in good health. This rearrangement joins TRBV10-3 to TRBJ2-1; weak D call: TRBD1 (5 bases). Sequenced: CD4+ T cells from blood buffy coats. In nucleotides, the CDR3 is TGTGCCATCATAAGGGGCCCGAGCTCCTACAATGAGCAGTTCTTC. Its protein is CAIIRGPSSYNEQFF.